This record covers a single T cell receptor (beta chain). No cognate antigen has been identified for it. Base qualities are not at hand, and no much larger clone is one base apart. The sample comes from a study of cytomegalovirus exposure and HLA in healthy donors (dated by TCRdb to 2016 to 2017). Concerning the study at large: According to an earlier analysis of 587 of the donors, 200 million or so T cells yielded over 90 million unique TCR beta sequences and approximately 300 Gb of sequence data. An early release that covered approximately 600 HLA-typed donors contained around 300 gigabases of sequencing data and 70 million to 100 million unique TCR sequences. The genetic ancestry cluster associated with self-reported Caucasian donors included approximately 85% of the roughly 390 genotyped donors. The study aimed to test whether signatures of past pathogen exposure could be identified by cataloging public T cell receptors. Using immunosequencing, the study profiled T cell repertoires from fewer than 700 subjects and related those repertoires to cytomegalovirus serostatus. A separate validation cohort of about 110 different subjects was used in addition to the 666-subject first cohort. To predict cytomegalovirus infection status, the study brought together high-throughput TCR immunosequencing, statistical association of individual TCRs with disease status, and machine learning. To study patterns of TCR occurrence, a later analysis re-analyzed previously published TCR beta repertoires from 666 donors and added high-resolution HLA genotyping. The later analysis used no new phenotypic data to find candidate immune exposures, relying instead on TCR beta sequences and their occurrence across donors. An earlier analysis of more than 450 of the donors used high-throughput TCR beta sequencing to judge whether each TCR beta V gene segment behaved as functional or pseudogenic. Donor age, sex, ethnicity and CMV serostatus were compiled alongside the repertoire data. A later genetic analysis took genome-wide SNP genotypes for about 65% of the 666 donors and used that subset as a discovery cohort. All discovery cohort repertoires had been generated using a single sequencing platform. HLA typing covered class I and class II loci at four-digit resolution. The number of typed donors differed by locus: about 629-630 for A, B, C, DRB1 and DQB1; 500 to 550 for DQA1; roughly 600 for DPA1; and some 470 for DPB1. Roughly 5 DR-DQ haplotypes were handled as single units for association and clustering, since linkage in the cohort was strong. On average, about 200,000 unique TCR beta nucleotide sequences were sequenced per donor among about 400 genotyped donors of the cohort, with roughly 20% of those sequences being non-productive. Overall study outcomes, separate from this receptor: CMV serostatus was the only immune exposure information available for the cohort. HLA typing was unavailable for some donors at each locus, so association tests used only the typed subset. The sequencing pipeline was judged likely to have produced a cluster of highly shared sequence variants as a technical artifact. In a later analysis, HLA-associated TCR beta chains showed more clonal expansion and lower generation probabilities than non-associated chains that were equally common. Across donors, most TCR sequences were observed very rarely, whereas some public TCRs were present in many individuals. At a false discovery rate of 0.05, a later analysis linked under 20,000 TCR beta sequences to specific HLA alleles. In the study, 150 to 200 TCR beta chains were listed as associated with cytomegalovirus. Roughly uniform sequencing depth across donors was assumed in presence/absence analyses, although this assumption may not hold. V-gene and J-gene trimming of TCR beta chains was associated with a missense DCLRE1C variant in a later genetic analysis, and the association was replicated in an independent cohort. Because counts were too low, fewer than 20 rarely observed V segments, including chromosome 9 orphons, were excluded from the earlier analysis of some 590 of the donors. Correlated functional status among segregating V segments might reflect linkage disequilibrium, but an unknown experimental factor could not be ruled out. A later analysis found that most CMV-associated TCR beta chains appeared HLA-restricted, with HLA associations seemingly driven largely by CMV exposure. In a later analysis, TCR association rates were found to vary across HLA loci, with the most associated TCRs seen for DRB1 alleles and the fewest for HLA-C alleles. In a later analysis, several top co-occurrence clusters were reported to appear linked to parvovirus B19, influenza, CMV and Epstein-Barr virus. Cytomegalovirus status was reported to be diagnosed by the classifier with high specificity and sensitivity in both the original and validation cohorts. Some IMGT-functional V segments, including TRBV6-2 and TRBV6-3, could not be distinguished by the 87-base-pair reads and were therefore excluded. According to a later genetic analysis, donors in an Asian-associated ancestry cluster had fewer N-insertions in productive TCRs than the approximately 650-donor mean. The authors suggested that the approach could potentially be extended to other disease states and immunological phenotypes. In this cohort, only TCR beta chains were sequenced, and detectable features were limited by the absence of alpha or paired-chain data. Strong co-occurrence of HLA alleles, especially DR and DQ, made assigning TCR associations to individual alleles difficult. In an earlier analysis of about 540 of the donors, most TCR beta V segments were observed in productive rearrangements about 87% or about 30% of the time, broadly matching IMGT annotations. A further reported finding was that TCR beta sequences accurately predicted the HLA-A and HLA-B alleles for most subjects in the first cohort. In vitro tests confirmed that three of the cytomegalovirus-associated TCR beta chains recognize cytomegalovirus antigens.

The library was produced with the immunoSEQ multiplex PCR assay. For the multiplex PCR, a mixture combining 60 forward primers for TCR Vbeta segments and 13 reverse primers for TCR Jbeta segments was used. Amplification of the CDR3 region of rearranged TCR beta genes was performed with a multiplex PCR assay on genomic DNA. On the Illumina HiSeq System, the amplified TCR beta libraries were sequenced as 87-base-pair reads. In the authors' own workflow: A later analysis tallied some 79 million unique TCR beta chains across the 660 or so repertoires, and roughly 11 million of those chains were shared by two or more donors. Raw reads were error-corrected and collapsed into unique sequences with a nearest-neighbor algorithm that merged closely related sequences to remove PCR and sequencing errors. V, D and J gene segments were assigned by aligning CDR3 sequences to IMGT reference sequences. Each retained sequence needed at least a six-nucleotide match to both a V gene segment and a J gene segment. Rearrangements were called productive when the CDR3 lacked stop codons and stayed in frame with V and J; all others were non-productive. CDR3 was defined according to IMGT convention as the region running from the second conserved V-encoded cysteine to the conserved J-encoded phenylalanine. Sequences without an unambiguous match to a single V gene segment were excluded from the earlier analysis of about 630 of the donors. In an earlier analysis of 500 to 750 of the donors, V segments were called functional above 56.7% productive rearrangements and were called segregating when the between-donor standard deviation exceeded 5%. A statistical classification framework was developed to diagnose cytomegalovirus status using the catalog of TCR beta chain sequences. V and J gene assignment, in a later analysis, came from comparing TCR nucleotide sequences with IMGT/GENE-DB human TR gene sequences. The TCRdist pipeline was used in a later analysis to assign CDR3 sequences and most-parsimonious VDJ recombination scenarios. A later analysis defined each TCR beta chain by its CDR3 amino acid sequence plus V-gene family, and excluded reads lacking a unique V-gene family. To address suspected cross-contamination and a sequencing artifact, a later analysis removed 550 to 750 highly shared, low-generation-probability nucleotide sequences. A later analysis calculated a clonal expansion index for each public chain from normalized within-repertoire ranks of inferred template counts. In a later analysis, generation probabilities were computed using a VDJ recombination model fitted to out-of-frame rearrangements, and the results were checked against IGoR. In a later analysis, TCR-TCR, TCR-HLA and TCR-CMV co-occurrence was scored with hypergeometric tests, and a repertoire-size bias correction was applied to TCR pairs. To estimate false discovery rates, a later analysis permuted the HLA or CMV assignments 20 times. In a later analysis, co-occurring TCRs were grouped with DBSCAN, and TCRdist sequence similarity was added when clustering was performed within HLA-allele-positive subsets. For co-occurrence clustering, repertoires with fewer than 30,000 or more than 120,000 public chains were excluded, along with five or six repertoires with anomalous nucleotide sharing. TCRdb took this table from immuneACCESS and kept in-frame rearrangements with V and J called. Such tables lack part of the clones; where checked against another copy, unresolved V genes explain under half of the gap, and the rest is unexplained. That table supplies the V and J calls and clone size; D and trimming were determined from the DNA. The sample table contains hundreds of thousands of clones; only one count was recorded for approximately 82% of them. The top ten clones comprise approximately 0.62% of the sample.

The cohort was made up of approximately 700 healthy bone marrow donors. Cohort members were all nominally healthy when sampled, although unrecorded immune exposures were likely present. The donor tested CMV seronegative, placing the donor among the 300 to 400 seronegative members of the cohort. Every donor gave a peripheral blood sample, and the peripheral blood mononuclear cells from that sample were used for TCR beta sequencing. The Qiagen DNeasy Blood Extraction Kit was used to extract genomic DNA from the blood cell samples. The CDR3, cysteine through phenylalanine, is 10 amino acids long. The only DNA kept is the CDR3, 30 bases in frame from the first base. V is reduced by 5 bases and J by 3 bases, leaving a spacing of 2 bases between them. The germline V gene specifies SGHAT as CDR1 and FQNNGV as CDR2.

What was sequenced was PBMCs. The origin of this receptor is a woman aged 35 to 49 in good health and CMV-seronegative. The chain is assembled from TRBV11-2 and TRBJ2-7, with no confident D gene call. CDR3 loop: CASSHYEQYF. The nucleotides read TGTGCCAGCAGCCACTACGAGCAGTACTTC. Full variable domain (CDR3 extended with the reference TRBV11-2 and TRBJ2-7 proteins): EAGVAQSPRYKIIEKRQSVAFWCNPISGHATLYWYQQILGQGPKLLIQFQNNGVVDDSQLPKDRFSAERLKGVDSTLKIQPAKLEDSAVYLCASSHYEQYFGPGTRLTVT.